One and the same sample provided the 4 T cell receptor beta chains below, sequenced in a study of cytomegalovirus exposure and HLA in healthy donors. PCR employed 60 Vbeta and 13 Jbeta primers. The repertoire was sequenced with immunoSEQ multiplex PCR; TCRdb's copy has only in-frame clones and lacks some. This sample carries approximately 75,000 clones, around 74% of them seen once, and the ten largest clones take roughly 11%. Material for sequencing was PBMCs. All receptors derive from a woman in her sixties in good health and CMV-seropositive.

This clone was counted only a few times. The CDR3 nucleotides are TGTGCCAGCAGCCACGGGACTAGCGACTACAATGAGCAGTTCTTC. Encoded protein: CASSHGTSDYNEQFF. This rearrangement joins TRBV7-9 to TRBJ2-1, with 10 positions matching TRBD2. The CDR3 is made up of 15 amino acids. V gave up 5 bases and J gave up 3 bases; unmatched junction bases: 4. Germline CDR1 and CDR2: SEHNR and FQNEAQ (reference sequence).

V and J are TRBV5-1 and TRBJ2-2; 7 bases are a match to TRBD1. The CDR3 is 16 amino acids. With V trimmed by 4 bases and J by 1 base, 7 bases remained unmatched. The germline gives CDR1 SGHRS, CDR2 YFSETQ. The DNA for the CDR3 is TGCGCCAGCAGCGACTCGAGACAGGGGAACACCGGGGAGCTGTTTTTT. Translating it yields CASSDSRQGNTGELFF.

The chain carries TRBV15 and TRBJ1-5; D is possibly TRBD1 (6 bases). There are 15 residues in the CDR3. Per germline, CDR1 LNHNV and CDR2 YYDKDF (reference sequence). The V end lost 2 bases, the J end lost 3 bases, and 11 bases lay between the germline ends. This chain's CDR3 is CATSRRDTNNQPQHF. DNA for the CDR3: TGTGCCACCAGCAGAAGGGACACTAACAATCAGCCCCAGCATTTT. The full variable domain, in which reference TRBV15 and TRBJ1-5 provide the parts outside the CDR3, is DAMVIQNPRYQVTQFGKPVTLSCSQTLNHNVMYWYQQKSSQAPKLLFHYYDKDFNNEADTPDNFQSRRPNTSFCFLDIRSPGLGDTAMYLCATSRRDTNNQPQHFGDGTRLSIL.

The table lists this clone with a few counts. This chain connects TRBV6-1 to TRBJ1-5, with a weak D call TRBD1 (6 bases). This CDR3 has 16 residues. The V and J ends lost 3 bases and 2 bases respectively, with 14 bases between them. From germline, CDR1 is MNHNS and CDR2 SASEGT. CDR3 protein: CASSEHYRVGNQPQHF. The CDR3 region has the DNA TGTGCCAGCAGTGAGCATTACAGGGTGGGCAATCAGCCCCAGCATTTT.